These T cell receptor beta chains were read from a single sample in a study of T-cell reconstitution after alpha-beta-depleted transplantation in children. TCRdb redid the calling of the PCR reads with MiXCR, one entry per CDR3 protein. The sample contains about 590,000 distinct CDR3 sequences, 10% to 15% of which appear only once. The sample consisted of PBMCs, mostly from graft donor cells, taken 360 days after TCRalphabeta/CD19-depleted stem cell transplant. All receptors derive from a male patient under 18 who had a stem cell transplant for acute myeloid leukemia, so the T cells may come from the graft donor. CDR3s include the opening cysteine and the closing phenylalanine or tryptophan. The D gene is left open where the match is weak. Size is omitted from some rows. Given values are once, few, many or a class for expanded clones.

V gene: TRBV15; clone size: .; J gene: TRBJ2-6; D gene: TRBD2; CDR3 protein: CATSRPGTSSGANVLTF; CDR3 DNA: TGTGCCACCAGCAGACCGGGGACTAGCTCTGGGGCCAACGTCCTGACTTTC
V gene: TRBV14; clone size: few; J gene: TRBJ2-1; D gene: .; CDR3 protein: CASSPTRQSHNEQFF; CDR3 DNA: TGTGCCAGCAGCCCGACCAGGCAAAGCCACAATGAGCAGTTCTTC
V gene: TRBV11-2; clone size: .; J gene: TRBJ1-1; D gene: .; CDR3 protein: CASSRYSTNTEAFF; CDR3 DNA: TGTGCCAGCAGCCGGTATTCTACGAACACTGAAGCTTTCTTT
V gene: TRBV7-9; clone size: many; J gene: TRBJ2-3; D gene: TRBD1; CDR3 protein: CASSLVAGGDTQYF; CDR3 DNA: TGTGCCAGCAGCTTAGTGGCAGGGGGAGATACGCAGTATTTT
V gene: TRBV23-1; clone size: .; J gene: TRBJ2-2; D gene: TRBD1; CDR3 protein: CASSQFRDRAINTGELFF; CDR3 DNA: TGCGCCAGCAGTCAATTCCGGGACAGGGCAATCAACACCGGGGAGCTGTTTTTT
V gene: TRBV29-1; clone size: .; J gene: TRBJ1-2; D gene: TRBD1; CDR3 protein: CSVGVGQGANYGYTF; CDR3 DNA: TGCAGCGTTGGGGTGGGGCAGGGGGCGAACTATGGCTACACCTTC
V gene: TRBV12-3/TRBV12-4; clone size: .; J gene: TRBJ1-5; D gene: .; CDR3 protein: CASSGNGDQPQHF; CDR3 DNA: TGTGCCAGCAGTGGGAACGGGGATCAGCCCCAGCATTTT
V gene: TRBV20-1; clone size: few; J gene: TRBJ2-7; D gene: .; CDR3 protein: CSARESAGDTYEQYF; CDR3 DNA: TGCAGTGCTAGAGAATCGGCGGGTGATACCTACGAGCAGTACTTC
V gene: TRBV28; clone size: many; J gene: TRBJ2-7; D gene: .; CDR3 protein: CASSFKVLSSYEQYF; CDR3 DNA: TGTGCCAGCAGTTTCAAGGTCCTCAGCTCCTACGAGCAGTACTTC
V gene: TRBV24-1; clone size: many; J gene: TRBJ2-3; D gene: .; CDR3 protein: CATSAQATDTQYF; CDR3 DNA: TGTGCCACCAGTGCGCAGGCCACAGATACGCAGTATTTT
V gene: TRBV7-3; clone size: .; J gene: TRBJ2-6; D gene: .; CDR3 protein: CASSLWRVSSGANVLTF; CDR3 DNA: TGTGCCAGCAGCTTATGGCGGGTCTCCTCTGGGGCCAACGTCCTGACTTTC
V gene: TRBV29-1; clone size: .; J gene: TRBJ2-3; D gene: .; CDR3 protein: CSVGRGLGTDTQYF; CDR3 DNA: TGCAGCGTTGGACGAGGGTTAGGCACAGATACGCAGTATTTT
V gene: TRBV21-1; clone size: .; J gene: TRBJ2-7; D gene: .; CDR3 protein: CASSKGNRLAGFSYEQYF; CDR3 DNA: TGTGCCAGCAGCAAAGGGAATCGTCTAGCGGGTTTCTCCTACGAGCAGTACTTC
V gene: TRBV29-1; clone size: .; J gene: TRBJ2-7; D gene: .; CDR3 protein: CSVEDRGTGYEQYF; CDR3 DNA: TGCAGCGTTGAAGATCGGGGAACAGGGTACGAGCAGTACTTC
V gene: TRBV12-3/TRBV12-4; clone size: .; J gene: TRBJ1-5; D gene: .; CDR3 protein: CASSSDRLPDQPQHF; CDR3 DNA: TGTGCCAGCAGTTCTGACAGGCTACCAGATCAGCCCCAGCATTTT
V gene: TRBV6-2/TRBV6-3; clone size: .; J gene: TRBJ2-6; D gene: TRBD2; CDR3 protein: CASSYSGRESGYSGANVLTF; CDR3 DNA: TGTGCCAGCAGTTATAGCGGGAGGGAATCGGGTTACTCTGGGGCCAACGTCCTGACTTTC
V gene: TRBV4-3; clone size: few; J gene: TRBJ2-3; D gene: .; CDR3 protein: CASSQEASTDTQYF; CDR3 DNA: TGCGCCAGCAGCCAGGAGGCCTCCACAGATACGCAGTATTTT
V gene: TRBV25-1; clone size: .; J gene: TRBJ2-7; D gene: TRBD2; CDR3 protein: CASSERTSGRSYEQYF; CDR3 DNA: TGTGCCAGCAGTGAACGGACTAGCGGGAGATCCTACGAGCAGTACTTC
V gene: TRBV27; clone size: .; J gene: TRBJ1-2; D gene: .; CDR3 protein: CASSFSGGGYGYTF; CDR3 DNA: TGTGCCAGCAGTTTTTCGGGGGGAGGCTATGGCTACACCTTC
V gene: TRBV5-4; clone size: .; J gene: TRBJ2-3; D gene: .; CDR3 protein: CASSLDAGRASTDTQYF; CDR3 DNA: TGTGCCAGCAGCTTGGATGCAGGTCGTGCTAGCACAGATACGCAGTATTTT
V gene: TRBV12-3/TRBV12-4; clone size: few; J gene: TRBJ2-3; D gene: TRBD2; CDR3 protein: CASSSPTGLAGTDTQYF; CDR3 DNA: TGTGCCAGCAGTTCCCCAACAGGACTAGCGGGCACAGATACGCAGTATTTT
V gene: TRBV20-1; clone size: many; J gene: TRBJ2-4; D gene: TRBD2; CDR3 protein: CSASWLADPKNIQYF; CDR3 DNA: TGCAGTGCTAGTTGGCTAGCGGACCCTAAAAACATTCAGTACTTC
V gene: TRBV28; clone size: few; J gene: TRBJ2-6; D gene: .; CDR3 protein: CASRPPRRDGANVLTF; CDR3 DNA: TGTGCCAGCCGACCCCCTCGAAGGGATGGGGCCAACGTCCTGACTTTC
V gene: TRBV28; clone size: many; J gene: TRBJ2-1; D gene: TRBD2; CDR3 protein: CASSSPRGRENNEQFF; CDR3 DNA: TGTGCCAGCAGTTCCCCCAGAGGGCGGGAGAACAATGAGCAGTTCTTC
V gene: TRBV12-3/TRBV12-4; clone size: many; J gene: TRBJ2-7; D gene: TRBD2; CDR3 protein: CASRKSGVLSYEQYF; CDR3 DNA: TGTGCCAGCAGGAAGAGCGGGGTCCTCTCCTACGAGCAGTACTTC
V gene: TRBV11-2; clone size: .; J gene: TRBJ2-2; D gene: .; CDR3 protein: CASSSDPTGWNGELFF; CDR3 DNA: TGTGCCAGCAGCTCCGATCCTACAGGGTGGAACGGGGAGCTGTTTTTT
V gene: TRBV28; clone size: few; J gene: TRBJ2-7; D gene: TRBD2; CDR3 protein: CASSLKFRLAGVYEQYF; CDR3 DNA: TGTGCCAGCAGTTTAAAATTTCGACTAGCGGGAGTATACGAGCAGTACTTC
V gene: TRBV20-1; clone size: many; J gene: TRBJ2-3; D gene: .; CDR3 protein: CSARVQRPPVRDTQYF; CDR3 DNA: TGCAGTGCTAGAGTCCAGCGGCCCCCCGTGAGGGATACGCAGTATTTT
V gene: TRBV14; clone size: few; J gene: TRBJ2-2; D gene: .; CDR3 protein: CASSPRTPTGELFF; CDR3 DNA: TGTGCCAGCAGCCCTCGGACACCGACCGGGGAGCTGTTTTTT
V gene: TRBV29-1; clone size: few; J gene: TRBJ2-7; D gene: TRBD2; CDR3 protein: CSVDSPSGNYEQYF; CDR3 DNA: TGCAGCGTTGATTCTCCTAGCGGTAATTACGAGCAGTACTTC
V gene: TRBV20-1; clone size: few; J gene: TRBJ2-1; D gene: TRBD2; CDR3 protein: CSARGPGSGNPYNEQFF; CDR3 DNA: TGCAGTGCTAGGGGCCCGGGTAGCGGGAACCCCTACAATGAGCAGTTCTTC
V gene: TRBV5-1; clone size: few; J gene: TRBJ2-1; D gene: .; CDR3 protein: CASSGGPRYNEQFF; CDR3 DNA: TGCGCCAGCAGCGGGGGACCCCGCTACAATGAGCAGTTCTTC
V gene: TRBV3-1; clone size: .; J gene: TRBJ1-3; D gene: .; CDR3 protein: CASSQVVGSGNTIYF; CDR3 DNA: TGTGCCAGCAGCCAAGTGGTAGGCTCTGGAAACACCATATATTTT
V gene: TRBV11-1; clone size: .; J gene: TRBJ2-7; D gene: .; CDR3 protein: CASSLATMKASYEQYF; CDR3 DNA: TGTGCCAGCAGCTTAGCGACTATGAAGGCGTCCTACGAGCAGTACTTC
V gene: TRBV28; clone size: .; J gene: TRBJ2-7; D gene: .; CDR3 protein: CASSLVGRQGGIEQYF; CDR3 DNA: TGTGCCAGCAGTTTAGTGGGCCGACAGGGAGGGATCGAGCAGTACTTC
V gene: TRBV27; clone size: .; J gene: TRBJ2-1; D gene: .; CDR3 protein: CASSPSTRPYNEQFF; CDR3 DNA: TGTGCCAGCAGTCCCTCGACTAGACCCTACAATGAGCAGTTCTTC
V gene: TRBV6-5; clone size: .; J gene: TRBJ2-1; D gene: TRBD2; CDR3 protein: CASSYSPAGRVNEQFF; CDR3 DNA: TGTGCCAGCAGTTACTCCCCTGCCGGGAGGGTAAATGAGCAGTTCTTC